The clone carrying this T cell receptor beta chain was detected ten times or more. Antigen specificity is unknown. In building TCR beta libraries, iRepertoire HTBI primers were used together with Arm-PCR of CDR3 regions. In TCRdb, the multiplex PCR reads were re-called with MiXCR into one record per CDR3 protein. Here the sample spans around 400,000 distinct CDR3 sequences, approximately 22% being singletons. Time point noted: persistent/refractory GD, antithyroid drugs over 5 years with positive TRAb. The TCR library used RNA extracted from PBMCs. The data were taken from a study of regulatory T cells in long-lasting Graves disease. General study points: Study of thyroid tissue was not done, with only peripheral blood studied.

Germline V gene data show CDR1 as DFQATT and CDR2 as SNEGSKA (reference sequence). This CDR3 is built from 13 residues. Trimming pared 6 bases from V and 3 bases from J, leaving 14 bases between. The material was peripheral blood mononuclear cells (PBMCs), obtained when the disease was refractory, from a patient treated with antithyroid drugs. This sequence originates from a female donor with Graves disease. The genes are TRBV20-1 and TRBJ1-1; tentatively, D is TRBD1 (5 bases). The CDR3 DNA reads TGCAGTGCAACCAGGGTGGAGGACACTGAAGCTTTCTTT. This gives the protein CSATRVEDTEAFF.